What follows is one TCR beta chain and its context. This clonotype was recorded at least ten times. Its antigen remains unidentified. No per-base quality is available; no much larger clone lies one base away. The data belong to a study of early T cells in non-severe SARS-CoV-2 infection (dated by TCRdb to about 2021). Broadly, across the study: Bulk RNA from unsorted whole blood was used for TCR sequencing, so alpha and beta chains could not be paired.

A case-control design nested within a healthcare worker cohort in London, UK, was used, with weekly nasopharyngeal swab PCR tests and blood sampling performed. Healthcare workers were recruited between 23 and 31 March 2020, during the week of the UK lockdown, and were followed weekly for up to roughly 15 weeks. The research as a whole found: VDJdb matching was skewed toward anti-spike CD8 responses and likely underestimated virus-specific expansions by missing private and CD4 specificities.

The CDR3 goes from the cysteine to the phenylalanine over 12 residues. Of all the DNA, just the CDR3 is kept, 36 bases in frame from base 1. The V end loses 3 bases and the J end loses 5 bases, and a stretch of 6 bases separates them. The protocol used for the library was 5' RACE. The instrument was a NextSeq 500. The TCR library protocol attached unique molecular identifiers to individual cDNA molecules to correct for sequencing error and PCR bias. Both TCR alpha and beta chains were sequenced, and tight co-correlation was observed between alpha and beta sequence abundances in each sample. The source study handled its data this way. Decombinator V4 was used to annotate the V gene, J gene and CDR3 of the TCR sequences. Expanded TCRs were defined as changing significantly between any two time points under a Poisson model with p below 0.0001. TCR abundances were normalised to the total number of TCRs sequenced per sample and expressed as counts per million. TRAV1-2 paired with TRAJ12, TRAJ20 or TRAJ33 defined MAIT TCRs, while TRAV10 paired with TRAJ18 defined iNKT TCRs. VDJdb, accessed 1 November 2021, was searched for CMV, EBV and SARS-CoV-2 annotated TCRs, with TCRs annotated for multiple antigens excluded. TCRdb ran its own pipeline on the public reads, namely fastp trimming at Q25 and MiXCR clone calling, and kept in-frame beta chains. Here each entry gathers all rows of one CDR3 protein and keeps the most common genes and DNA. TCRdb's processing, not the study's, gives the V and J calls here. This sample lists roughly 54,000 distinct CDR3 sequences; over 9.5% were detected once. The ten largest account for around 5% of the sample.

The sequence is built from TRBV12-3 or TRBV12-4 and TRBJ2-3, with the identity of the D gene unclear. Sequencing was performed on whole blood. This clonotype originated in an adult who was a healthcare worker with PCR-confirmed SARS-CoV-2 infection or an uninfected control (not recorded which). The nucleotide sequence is TGTGCCAGCAGTTTTAGTGAAGATACGCAGTATTTT. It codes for CASSFSEDTQYF.